This TCR beta chain was captured by sequencing in a study of blood T cell repertoires in COVID-19 (TCRdb year 2020). Describing the broader study: Samples covering the acute and convalescent phases of COVID-19 were provided by collaborators in the United States, Italy and Spain. The material from the prospective study consisted of cDNA or gDNA derived from T cells, B-cell-depleted T cells, or PBMCs. Subjects who had been exposed to COVID-19, were actively infected with it, or had recovered from it provided the deeply sampled blood TCRbeta repertoires that made up the dataset. The repertoires were released in a freely available public database meant as a resource for research on the immune response to SARS-CoV-2. The samples were drawn from two sources: the first 160 participants of the ongoing ImmuneRACE study, and 1,000 to 1,500 subjects contributed by 6 global collaborators. The sample metadata nearly always contained a de-identified subject ID, COVID-19 status, age in years and sex. Where HLA class I and class II types were available, the types were taken from metadata supplied by the sample provider, not from assay-based typing.

General conclusions and limits of the study: The amount of clinical and demographic metadata varied by source and participant and was provided uncurated.

The immunoSEQ Assay, a bias-controlled multiplex PCR, was used to amplify TCRbeta CDR3 regions from genomic DNA. On the authors' methods: The number of nucleated cells in each sample was estimated by amplification of reference gene primers within the assay. To quantify the absolute abundance of each unique TCRbeta CDR3 rearrangement, sequence reads were collapsed and filtered. For each sample, productive Simpson clonality was calculated by taking the square root of Simpson's diversity index across productive rearrangements. As stored in TCRdb, this immuneACCESS dataset retains in-frame rearrangements with V and J assigned. A fraction of the clones does not appear; measured against another copy, unresolved V genes explain less than half of the discrepancy, and the remainder lacks a known reason. V, J and clone size reflect that table, while D and trimming were determined from the DNA. This sample comprises 150,000 or so clones, roughly 84% of them detected only once. The ten largest clones add up to over 10% of the sample.

At one collaborating source in Seattle, patients were enrolled during active infection and were followed longitudinally through the course of disease. Collaborating institutions collected whole blood in K2EDTA tubes following their own protocols. For TCRbeta analysis, collaborators shipped samples as frozen whole blood, isolated PBMCs, or DNA extracted from either of those sample types. V and J are truncated by 5 bases and 10 bases respectively, leaving an intervening sequence of 15 bases. From the cysteine up to the phenylalanine, the CDR3 has a length of 13 residues. Of all the DNA, just the CDR3 is kept, 39 bases in frame from base 1. From a lookup of the germline V gene (reference sequence), CDR1 and CDR2 are LGHDT and YNNKEL. Worth noting for this clone: Its recognized antigen is unknown. Base qualities are not provided; no much larger clone lies one nucleotide away.

Specimen: peripheral blood. The clonotype comes from a woman aged 60-70 years with COVID-19, enrolled during active disease. The V gene is TRBV3-1 (or the pseudogene TRBV3-2) and the J gene is TRBJ1-5; a confident D gene designation cannot be given. Here is the DNA: TGTGCCAGCAGCTCTCTCCTCGAGGGCCCCCAGCATTTT. It translates as CASSSLLEGPQHF.